This entry lists 4 T cell receptor beta chains sequenced from one sample in a study of neurological immune-mediated disorders. A single record per CDR3 protein comes from TCRdb applying MiXCR to the 5' RACE reads. This table holds 25,000 to 30,000 distinct CDR3 sequences, about 3% found once. Sequenced material: PBMCs. These TCRs come from a woman in her thirties with multiple sclerosis.

This clonotype has a count of ten or more. The chain links TRBV20-1 to TRBJ2-1; D ambiguous. CDR1 is DFQATT, CDR2 SNEGSKA, per germline (reference sequence). V gave up 0 bases and J gave up 0 bases, with 9 bases separating them. The CDR3 totals 15 residues. CDR3 sequence reads: CSARDIQSSYNEQFF. For the CDR3, the DNA is TGCAGTGCTAGAGATATCCAAAGCTCCTACAATGAGCAGTTCTTC.

This clonotype was seen repeatedly, ten times or more. The chain recombines TRBV12-3 or TRBV12-4 with TRBJ2-1; 11 bases map to TRBD2. V lost 7 bases and J lost 5; bases outside the gene matches: 4. The CDR3 covers 14 residues. CDR3 sequence reads: CASTRLAGHNEQFF. For the CDR3, the DNA is TGTGCCAGCACCCGACTAGCGGGGCACAATGAGCAGTTCTTC.

This clonotype has just a few counts. The germline gene is not matched at one end of the junction; a read error may be the cause. The chain combines TRBV20-1 with TRBJ1-5, with 12 bases that match TRBD1. Germline lookup yields CDR1 DFQATT and CDR2 SNEGSKA (reference sequence). CDR3 length equals 15 residues. Written as DNA, the CDR3 is TGCAGTGCTAGTCCGGGACAGGGGGCGGTTAAGCCCCAGAATTTT. Its protein is CSASPGQGAVKPQNF.

About this clonotype itself: It may be a read error: a sequence one base away is much more abundant. The chain joins TRBV3-1 to TRBJ2-1; D gene uncertain. Trimming shortened V by 1 base and J by 7 bases, and 8 bases separated the two germline ends. The germline CDR1 and CDR2 sequences are LGHDT and YNNKEL (reference sequence). CDR3 length: 13 residues. CDR3 protein: CASSQVTFNEQFF. The CDR3 DNA is TGTGCCAGCAGCCAAGTAACGTTTAATGAGCAGTTCTTC.